What follows is one T cell receptor beta chain and its context. Its specificity is unknown. This sample is drawn from a study of T cell responses to AZD1222 COVID-19 vaccine. Findings and limits, study-wide: Repertoire sampling was restricted to post-peak T cell response timepoints. Reportedly, nearly half of unique spike TCRs recognized epitopes outside B.1.351/B.1.1.7 mutations. Recipients of AZD1222 seropositive at baseline numbered only 5 to 7.

Assay: immunoSEQ multiplex PCR; the TCRdb copy retains only in-frame clones and omits some. The sample lists more than 250,000 clones; 85% to 95% were seen once. The clonotype was recovered from an adult in good health. This material consisted of peripheral blood, taken on day 0 of AZD1222 vaccination.

The CDR3 loop reads CAISVQGSNTGELFF. CDR3 nucleotide sequence: TGTGCCATCAGTGTACAGGGGAGTAACACCGGGGAGCTGTTTTTT. V is TRBV10-3 and J is TRBJ2-2, with 7 bases identical to TRBD1. The V gene's germline CDR1 is ENHRY and CDR2 SYGVKD. The length of the CDR3 is 15 residues. Unmatched junction bases numbered 4, after V lost 4 bases and J lost 2 bases.